This is a list of T cell receptor beta chains from one sample in a study of PD-1 blockade in classical Hodgkin lymphoma. Some clones are missing from TCRdb's copy, which holds only in-frame ones; the method was immunoSEQ multiplex PCR. Here the sample spans about 40,000 clones, approximately 87% being singletons. The input for sequencing was peripheral blood mononuclear cells (PBMCs), taken at baseline. These receptors all come from a human donor with classical Hodgkin lymphoma. Both conserved end residues are trimmed from each CDR3.

TRBV9,TRBJ1-1,ASSVDLKQGTEAF
TRBV27,TRBJ2-7,ASSSFDLSGGSYEQY
TRBV5-1,TRBJ1-2,ASSRQGHYGYT
TRBV7-4,TRBJ1-2,ASSGSTRAARKTYGYT
TRBV15,TRBJ2-5,ATSRDLGSLETQY
TRBV27,TRBJ2-3,ASSFGLAGGIDTQY
TRBV28,TRBJ2-7,ASQTGVYEQY
TRBV29-1,TRBJ2-7,SGGPSEYEQY
TRBV6-5,TRBJ1-2,ASTKGQTFYGYT
TRBV18,TRBJ1-4,ASSRGRGEKLF
TRBV9,TRBJ2-3,ASSVTGTSGMGSTDTQY
TRBV7-7,TRBJ2-2,ASSLRVGMSNTGELF
TRBV7-9,TRBJ2-7,ASSLAPGLASGEQY
TRBV13,TRBJ2-2,ASSLRTSGGPGELF
TRBV18,TRBJ2-5,ASSPGQGLETQY
TRBV30,TRBJ2-7,AWSWFGPHEQY
TRBV5-1,TRBJ2-5,ASSYGTGQETQY
TRBV5-6,TRBJ1-5,ASSRGVSQPQH
TRBV11-2,TRBJ2-5,ASSLQRQETQY
TRBV7-9,TRBJ2-5,ASSRSGTETQY
TRBV7-5,TRBJ1-2,ARSESGGTGGPVYGYT
TRBV5-6,TRBJ1-3,ASSLEGLPGNTIY
TRBV9,TRBJ1-6,ASSPLSGVVSPLH
TRBV6-1,TRBJ1-4,ASRRTATNEKLF
TRBV5-1,TRBJ2-7,ASSLGQVNYEQY
TRBV7-3,TRBJ1-1,ASSLTGDYTEAF
TRBV11-3,TRBJ2-2,ASSFDLAGGPYTGELF
TRBV29-1,TRBJ1-2,SVERQDYGYT
TRBV11-2,TRBJ1-1,ASSRAHTEAF
TRBV7-9,TRBJ2-1,ASSSQRGFDEQF
TRBV6-5,TRBJ2-7,ASSSPGQGAYEQY
TRBV27,TRBJ2-5,ASSPHLPARASGRKETQY
TRBV5-8,TRBJ2-7,ASSLGTVFYEQY